Listed here are 30 T cell receptor beta chains from one sample, sequenced in a study of OX40 agonist ivuxolimab in advanced cancers. Assay: immunoSEQ multiplex PCR; the TCRdb copy retains only in-frame clones and omits some. The sample lists tens of thousands of clones, roughly 91% occurring once. This sample comprised CD4+ or CD8+ T cells sorted from blood, obtained in a trial of the OX40 agonist ivuxolimab. The receptors were gathered from an adult with an advanced solid tumor such as melanoma, head and neck, liver or kidney cancer.

The table lists this clone with a count of one. The chain recombines TRBV7-9 with TRBJ1-4; weak D call: TRBD1 (6 bases). V dropped 2 bases and J dropped 5 bases, with 9 bases sitting between them. The CDR3 covers 14 residues. From germline, CDR1 is SEHNR and CDR2 FQNEAQ (reference sequence). In DNA form, the CDR3 reads TGTGCCAGCAGCTTATCAGGGGCGAATGAAAAACTGTTTTTT. Amino acids: CASSLSGANEKLFF. The full variable domain, with the rest looked up from reference TRBV7-9 and TRBJ1-4, is DTGVSQNPRHKITKRGQNVTFRCDPISEHNRLYWYRQTLGQGPEFLTYFQNEAQLEKSRLLSDRFSAERPKGSFSTLEIQRTEQGDSAMYLCASSLSGANEKLFFGSGTQLSVL.

This chain connects TRBV7-8 to TRBJ1-5; no clear D. The V and J ends lost 1 base and 7 bases respectively, with 8 bases between them. Germline CDR1 SGHVS, CDR2 FQNEAQ. The CDR3 consists of 13 residues. CDR3 coding DNA: TGTGCCAGCAGCTTAGTGTCTGGGCAGCCCCAGCATTTT. Protein: CASSLVSGQPQHF.

J is TRBJ2-1 and V is TRBV21-1; no check of the table's D call, TRBD2, against the DNA was made. TRBV21-1 counts as a pseudogene. The CDR3 runs 14 residues. CDR3 sequence (DNA): TGTGCCAGCGGATCGGCGGTTTGGTACAATGAGCAGTTCTTC. It translates to CASGSAVWYNEQFF.

This clone was detected only once. The chain employs TRBV12-2 and TRBJ2-7; the table gives TRBD1 as D, unverified against the DNA. TRBV12-2 is a listed pseudogene. The CDR3 has 16 amino acids. CDR3: CASRAPRGPSSYEQYF. The CDR3 DNA reads TGTGCAAGTCGCGCGCCAAGGGGGCCGAGCTCCTACGAGCAGTACTTC.

The chain is built from TRBV28 and TRBJ2-7; 10 bases match TRBD1. After removal of 1 base from V and 2 bases from J, the junction contained 8 bases not matched to a gene. From germline, CDR1 is MDHEN and CDR2 SYDVKM. The CDR3 extends over 17 amino acids. The CDR3 loop is CASSLFATGGLPYEQYF. CDR3 DNA sequence: TGTGCCAGCAGTTTATTTGCGACAGGGGGCCTCCCCTACGAGCAGTACTTC.

J is TRBJ1-1 and V is TRBV2; no reliable D call. V was trimmed by 2 bases and J by 7 bases, leaving 8 bases between them. The length of the CDR3 is 12 residues. Germline CDR1 and CDR2: SNHLY and FYNNEI. The CDR3 spells CASSERRLEAFF. For the CDR3, the DNA is TGTGCCAGCAGTGAACGCCGACTTGAAGCTTTCTTT. The full variable domain, with the rest looked up from reference TRBV2 and TRBJ1-1, is EPEVTQTPSHQVTQMGQEVILRCVPISNHLYFYWYRQILGQKVEFLVSFYNNEISEKSEIFDDQFSVERPDGSNFTLKIRSTKLEDSAMYFCASSERRLEAFFGQGTRLTVV.

V and J are TRBV18 and TRBJ2-6; 10 bases agree with TRBD1. V lost 8 bases to trimming and J lost 4 bases; unmatched junction nucleotides: 5. Germline V gene sequence: CDR1 KGHSH, CDR2 LQKENI. The CDR3 extends over 15 amino acids. The CDR3 loop is CASTGQGSGANVLTF. The DNA of the CDR3 is TGTGCCAGCACGGGACAGGGGTCGGGGGCCAACGTCCTGACTTTC.

V usage is TRBV19 and J usage is TRBJ1-3; D not certain. The CDR3 is 15 residues long. The V gene lost 3 bases and the J gene lost 0 bases, with 9 bases spanning the gap. Germline CDR1 and CDR2: LNHDA and SQIVND (reference sequence). CDR3 sequence (DNA): TGTGCCAGTAGTATCACCGGGAGCTCTGGAAACACCATATATTTT. Amino acid sequence: CASSITGSSGNTIYF.

The chain carries TRBV6-1 and TRBJ2-7; 11 bases fit TRBD1. Trimming took 4 bases from V and 2 from J; bases not matched to a gene: 10. This CDR3 region has 17 residues. Per germline, CDR1 MNHNS and CDR2 SASEGT. CDR3 bases: TGTGCCAGCAGTGCGTCCCGGGACAGGGGGAGCACCTACGAGCAGTACTTC. This codes for CASSASRDRGSTYEQYF.

CDR3: CASSLQTGPMNTEAFF. As DNA, the CDR3 is TGTGCCAGCAGTTTACAAACAGGGCCAATGAACACTGAAGCTTTCTTT. The V and J genes are TRBV28 and TRBJ1-1, with D perhaps matching TRBD1 (6 bases). V dropped 2 bases and J dropped 0 bases, with 13 bases sitting between them. The CDR3 sequence is 16 residues long. The germline gives CDR1 MDHEN, CDR2 SYDVKM.

The chain couples TRBV5-4 to TRBJ2-7; 9 positions match TRBD2. The CDR3 covers 15 residues. The ends lost 4 bases at V and 3 bases at J; junction bases unmatched: 8. Germline V gene data show CDR1 as SGHNT and CDR2 as YYREEE (reference sequence). The CDR3 DNA is TGTGCCAGCAGCCTTAGCGGGGGAGGGAGCTACGAGCAGTACTTC. Translation: CASSLSGGGSYEQYF.

The chain links TRBV5-1 to TRBJ1-1; D unresolved. Trimming pared 4 bases from V and 3 bases from J, leaving 16 bases between. Looked up from germline, CDR1 is SGHRS and CDR2 is YFSETQ. CDR3 length equals 15 residues. CDR3 loop: CASSRGHGRYTEAFF. The CDR3 region has the DNA TGCGCCAGCAGCCGAGGGCACGGAAGGTACACTGAAGCTTTCTTT.

As to this clone: A read error may produce the germline difference seen at one junction end. The J gene is TRBJ2-5, the V gene TRBV7-7; tentatively, D is TRBD2 (5 bases). The CDR3 runs to 14 residues. CDR1 is SSHAT and CDR2 is FNYEAQ in the germline V gene (reference sequence). The chain's CDR3 is CASSPNTGVETQYF. DNA for the CDR3: TGTGCTAGCAGCCCAAACACCGGGGTGGAGACCCAGTACTTC.

The chain is built from TRBV4-1 and TRBJ1-2; 8 bases agree with TRBD1. V was pared by 0 bases and J by 8 bases, with 8 bases of the junction left unmatched. The CDR3 runs to 15 residues. Germline CDR1 and CDR2: MGHRA and YSYEKL. The CDR3 DNA reads as TGCGCCAGCAGCCAAGAGGGCCAGGGGGCGCGGGGCTACACCTTC. Encoded protein: CASSQEGQGARGYTF.

This sequence joins TRBV19 and TRBJ1-5; possible D gene TRBD1, 5 bases. The CDR3 sequence is 16 residues long. CDR1 and CDR2 (germline): LNHDA, SQIVND (reference sequence). V lost 7 bases to trimming and J lost 3 bases, with 19 bases between them. The DNA for the CDR3 is TGTGCCAGTACCTCCTCTGGGGGGGGGTACAATCAGCCCCAGCATTTT. This gives the protein CASTSSGGGYNQPQHF.

The rearrangement joins TRBV5-4 to TRBJ2-3; 9 bases line up with TRBD1. V trimming: 3 bases; J trimming: 3 bases; junction bases outside the gene matches: 8. CDR1 SGHNT and CDR2 YYREEE come from the germline V gene (reference sequence). The CDR3 runs to 16 residues. This chain's CDR3 is CASSSGQGTGTDTQYF. DNA for the CDR3: TGTGCCAGCAGCTCTGGACAGGGGACAGGAACAGATACGCAGTATTTT.

The rearrangement joins TRBV19 to TRBJ2-3; TRBD2 is a possible D gene (5 bases). V gave up 3 bases and J gave up 5 bases, with 15 bases separating them. CDR1 is LNHDA and CDR2 is SQIVND in the germline V gene (reference sequence). The CDR3 runs to 15 residues. In DNA, the CDR3 is TGTGCCAGTAGTATCTCCGGGCTACGGGGAGATACGCAGTATTTT. As protein: CASSISGLRGDTQYF.

The chain employs TRBV9 and TRBJ2-7; D is undetermined. Germline V gene sequence: CDR1 SGDLS, CDR2 YYNGEE. The CDR3 covers 14 residues. Trimming stripped 0 bases from V and 5 bases from J, with 12 bases between. The CDR3 DNA follows: TGTGCCAGCAGCGTAGATGGGCTAATGGACGAGCAGTACTTC. Encoded protein: CASSVDGLMDEQYF.

V usage is TRBV18 and J usage is TRBJ2-1; 12 bases line up with TRBD1. Unmatched junction bases numbered 1, after V lost 3 bases and J lost 4 bases. Germline values: CDR1 KGHSH, CDR2 LQKENI. This CDR3 is built from 15 residues. Here the CDR3 reads CASSPGQGAYNEQFF. The DNA of the CDR3 is TGTGCCAGCTCACCGGGACAGGGGGCGTACAATGAGCAGTTCTTC.

The rearrangement links TRBV5-1 to TRBJ2-7; 11 bases fit TRBD2. Germline trimming cut 4 bases from V and 3 bases from J; bases unmatched to any gene: 18. Per germline, CDR1 SGHRS and CDR2 YFSETQ. This CDR3 has 19 amino acids. CDR3 residues: CASSPRGGAPSGRYYEQYF. The CDR3 DNA is TGCGCCAGCAGCCCCCGTGGGGGCGCGCCTAGCGGGAGGTACTACGAGCAGTACTTC. The variable domain in full, completed from reference TRBV5-1 and TRBJ2-7, reads KAGVTQTPRYLIKTRGQQVTLSCSPISGHRSVSWYQQTPGQGLQFLFEYFSETQRNKGNFPGRFSGRQFSNSRSEMNVSTLELGDSALYLCASSPRGGAPSGRYYEQYFGPGTRLTVT.

The V call is TRBV14, the J call TRBJ1-5; TRBD1 aligns across 8 bases. The CDR3 is made up of 14 amino acids. Losses at the gene ends were 4 bases for V and 6 bases for J; bases not matched to a gene: 5. The germline CDR1 and CDR2 sequences are SGHDN and FVKESK. CDR3 in DNA: TGTGCCAGCAGCCTGGACAGGGTGGGTCAGCCCCAGCATTTT. It codes for CASSLDRVGQPQHF.

The rearrangement uses TRBV10-3 and TRBJ1-2; D gene uncertain. The CDR3 loop spans 15 amino acids. Between the trimmed V and J ends, which lost 4 bases and 3 bases, there was a span of 15 bases. Germline-derived CDR1 and CDR2 are ENHRY and SYGVKD. The CDR3 nucleotides are TGTGCCATCAGTGCACTGCTAGGGCTCGACTATGGCTACACCTTC. It translates to CAISALLGLDYGYTF.

J is TRBJ1-2 and V is TRBV29-1, with TRBD1 as a possible D gene (5 bases). Trimming left V 4 bases short and J 4 bases short, with 13 bases between. CDR3 length: 13 amino acids. CDR1 and CDR2 from the germline V gene are SQVTM and ANQGSEA. CDR3 bases: TGCAGCGTTGTAGAACGGGGACCCTATGGCTACACCTTC. Its translation: CSVVERGPYGYTF.

This chain joins TRBV2 and TRBJ2-3; D is ambiguous. CDR1 SNHLY and CDR2 FYNNEI come from the germline V gene. V lost 6 bases and J lost 6, with 7 bases in between. The CDR3 has 11 residues. The CDR3 spells CASRALDTQYF. CDR3 DNA: TGTGCCAGCAGAGCATTGGATACGCAGTATTTT.

The V call is TRBV7-2, the J call TRBJ2-7, with D possibly being TRBD2 (6 bases). CDR3 length equals 13 residues. The germline gives CDR1 SGHTA, CDR2 FQGNSA. Trimming took off 5 bases at V and 12 bases at J, with 20 bases between the two ends. CDR3 DNA sequence: TGTGCCAGCAGCCCCCCCACTAGCCCAAGTCGGTACTTC. It encodes CASSPPTSPSRYF. The complete variable domain, with remaining parts taken from reference TRBV7-2 and TRBJ2-7, reads GAGVSQSPSNKVTEKGKDVELRCDPISGHTALYWYRQSLGQGLEFLIYFQGNSAPDKSGLPSDRFSAERTGGSVSTLTIQRTQQEDSAVYLCASSPPTSPSRYFGPGTRLTVT.

The chain joins TRBV5-1 to TRBJ1-5; D is unclear. CDR3 length equals 13 residues. The V gene's germline CDR1 is SGHRS and CDR2 YFSETQ. Trimming stripped 5 bases from V and 2 bases from J, with 8 bases between. CDR3 bases: TGCGCCAGCAGTACCGAGGGCAATCAGCCCCAGCATTTT. Its translation is CASSTEGNQPQHF.

The chain couples TRBV5-1 to TRBJ2-1; 12 bases fit TRBD2. The germline V gene has CDR1 SGHRS and CDR2 YFSETQ. The V gene end was trimmed by 4 bases and the J gene end by 8 bases; junction bases not matched to a gene: 7. The CDR3 sequence is 15 residues long. In DNA, the CDR3 is TGCGCCAGCAGCGAAGGGACTAGCGGGCGGGATGAGCAGTTCTTC. Its protein product is CASSEGTSGRDEQFF.

The rearrangement links TRBV4-1 to TRBJ2-2, with a possible D match to TRBD2 (5 bases). V lost 3 bases and J 2 bases, leaving 16 bases between the germline ends. The CDR3 is 17 amino acids. The germline gives CDR1 MGHRA, CDR2 YSYEKL. CDR3 sequence: CASSQGRSRFNTGELFF. The DNA for the CDR3 is TGCGCCAGCAGCCAGGGGAGATCCAGATTTAACACCGGGGAGCTGTTTTTT.

V usage is TRBV5-1 and J usage is TRBJ2-7, with TRBD2 matching over 13 bases. The CDR3 length is 16 residues. Losses at the gene ends were 4 bases for V and 0 bases for J; bases not matched to a gene: 4. The germline V gene encodes CDR1 SGHRS and CDR2 YFSETQ. The DNA of the CDR3 is TGCGCCAGCAGCGGCGGGACTAGCGGGACCTCCTACGAGCAGTACTTC. This translates into CASSGGTSGTSYEQYF.

Details on this clone: The sample holds other DNA sequences that translate to the same CDR3. The chain carries TRBV5-1 and TRBJ1-3; 7 nucleotides line up with TRBD1. The trim removed 4 bases at V and 1 base at J, leaving 2 bases unmatched. The CDR3 is 14 amino acids. Looked up from germline, CDR1 is SGHRS and CDR2 is YFSETQ. CDR3 sequence (DNA): TGCGCCAGCAGCCCACAGGGGTCTGGAAACACCATATATTTT. Amino acid sequence: CASSPQGSGNTIYF.